This record covers a single T cell receptor (beta chain). Antigen specificity is unknown. Germline lookup yields CDR1 MNHEY and CDR2 SVGAGI. V lost 0 bases, J lost 7 bases, and 13 bases lay in between. The CDR3 is made up of 15 amino acids. The sample comes from a study of T-cell reconstitution after alpha-beta-depleted transplantation in children. Findings and caveats of the study: The authors attributed T-cell counts and diversity one year after transplant mostly to newly produced T cells.

It was with unique molecular identifiers that the TCRbeta library was prepared. TCRdb analysed the PCR reads with MiXCR anew, one entry per CDR3 protein. The sample shows about 420,000 distinct CDR3 sequences, about a sixth of them seen only once. This specimen was PBMCs, mostly from graft donor cells, taken 360 days after TCRalphabeta/CD19-depleted stem cell transplant. The TCR sequence derives from a boy in the first two years of life who had a stem cell transplant for Wiskott-Aldrich syndrome, so the T cells may come from the graft donor. V and J are TRBV6-5 and TRBJ2-1; TRBD1 or TRBD2 may be the D gene (6 bases each). CDR3 loop: CASSYSTGARNEQFF. DNA for the CDR3: TGTGCCAGCAGTTACTCGACGGGGGCGAGGAATGAGCAGTTCTTC.